One sample yielded the 21 T cell receptor beta chains listed below, sequenced in a study of T-cell memory formation after mild COVID-19. Via MiXCR, TCRdb re-called the 5' RACE reads, giving one row per CDR3 protein. The sample records 310,000 or so distinct CDR3 sequences, about 15% being singletons. Sequencing was performed on PBMCs or a T cell subset sorted from them (not recorded which). The receptors here all came from a man aged 18 to 35 who had mild COVID-19 (a few samples of this study predate the infection). Cell type and time point are not known.

V gene TRBV5-4 combines with J gene TRBJ2-7, with TRBD1 matching 7 bases. V lost 2 bases to trimming and J lost 1 base; unmatched junction nucleotides: 3. The germline CDR1 and CDR2 sequences are SGHNT and YYREEE (reference sequence). The CDR3 length is 14 residues. The CDR3 loop reads CASSLRDRSYEQYF. The CDR3 DNA reads as TGTGCCAGCAGCTTAAGGGACAGATCCTACGAGCAGTACTTC.

This clonotype has just a few counts. The gene calls are TRBV6-5 and TRBJ2-1; D might be TRBD1 (5 bases). CDR1 and CDR2 from the germline V gene are MNHEY and SVGAGI. The CDR3 contains 17 residues. Trimming removed 1 base from V and 0 bases from J, with 13 bases in between. The CDR3 loop reads CASSYFLRGNSYNEQFF. The CDR3 nucleotides read TGTGCCAGCAGTTACTTTTTAAGGGGAAACTCCTACAATGAGCAGTTCTTC.

The chain combines TRBV7-7 with TRBJ2-5; a weak D match, TRBD1 (5 bases). V was pared by 5 bases and J by 1 base, with 11 bases between. Germline V gene data show CDR1 as SSHAT and CDR2 as FNYEAQ (reference sequence). CDR3 length: 14 amino acids. The CDR3 spells CASSPRGSQETQYF. Here the CDR3 DNA reads TGTGCCAGCAGCCCAAGGGGCAGCCAAGAGACCCAGTACTTC.

V usage is TRBV27 and J usage is TRBJ1-1, with D maybe TRBD1 (5 bases). CDR1 is MNHEY, CDR2 SMNVEV, per germline (reference sequence). Trimming left V 4 bases short and J 6 bases short, with 12 bases between. The CDR3 is 13 amino acids. The CDR3 spells CASSWTLSSEAFF. The DNA for the CDR3 is TGTGCCAGCAGTTGGACACTCTCCTCTGAAGCTTTCTTT.

The gene calls are TRBV4-3 and TRBJ2-3; no clear D. CDR3 length: 13 residues. Germline V CDR1 and CDR2: LGHNA, YSLEER. The V end lost 0 bases, the J end lost 15 bases, and 16 bases lay between the germline ends. As DNA, the CDR3 is TGCGCCAGCAGCCAAGATGAGGTGGAGATCCCATATTTT. Its protein is CASSQDEVEIPYF.

This sequence joins TRBV30 and TRBJ1-6; no firm D call. V was cut by 0 bases and J by 7 bases, with 7 bases left in between. CDR1 is GTSNPN and CDR2 is SVGIG in the germline V gene (reference sequence). The CDR3 is 13 residues long. The CDR3 spells CAWSVHQNSPLHF. For the CDR3, the DNA is TGTGCCTGGAGTGTACATCAGAATTCACCCCTCCACTTT.

A few counts support this clonotype. J is TRBJ2-5 and V is TRBV6-6; 11 bases are shared with TRBD2. Germline V lookup: CDR1 MNHNY, CDR2 SVGAGI (reference sequence). The CDR3 is 15 residues long. The V and J ends lost 4 bases and 1 base, in that order; junction bases with no gene match: 2. CDR3 in amino acids: CASSWGLAAQETQYF. CDR3 in DNA: TGTGCCAGCAGTTGGGGACTAGCGGCCCAAGAGACCCAGTACTTC.

The chain recombines TRBV7-9 with TRBJ2-5; 10 nucleotides match TRBD1. The CDR3 runs 15 residues. CDR1 is SEHNR, CDR2 FQNEAQ, per germline (reference sequence). V was clipped by 5 bases and J by 1 base; unmatched bases: 4. CDR3 protein: CASSPGTGVQETQYF. As DNA, the CDR3 is TGTGCCAGCAGCCCCGGGACAGGGGTCCAAGAGACCCAGTACTTC.

This clonotype has more than one count but fewer than ten. Here the CDR3 reads CASSQASLLNEKLFF. Written as DNA, the CDR3 is TGTGCCAGCAGCCAAGCCTCACTGCTCAATGAAAAACTGTTTTTT. This sequence joins TRBV4-2 and TRBJ1-4; D unresolved. Germline CDR1 and CDR2: LGHNA and YNFKEQ. Trimming removed 1 base from V and 5 bases from J, with 11 bases in between. The CDR3 has 15 amino acids.

The chain recombines TRBV12-3 or TRBV12-4 with TRBJ1-1, with D tentatively TRBD1 (6 bases). This CDR3 has 16 residues. The V end was cut by 5 bases, the J end by 7 bases, with 23 bases between. The CDR3 DNA reads TGTGCCAGCAGTCCCACCGGGGGGCGCAACTTGGGTGAAGCTTTCTTT. Its protein product is CASSPTGGRNLGEAFF.

This chain joins TRBV7-2 and TRBJ2-2; D gene uncertain. CDR3 size: 15 residues. V was trimmed by 6 bases and J by 8 bases, leaving 19 bases between them. The germline gives CDR1 SGHTA, CDR2 FQGNSA. In nucleotides, the CDR3 is TGTGCCAGCAGACGTCCCGGCCAGCGCTTGGGGGAGCTGTTTTTT. It yields the protein CASRRPGQRLGELFF.

The genes are TRBV4-1 and TRBJ2-1, with D perhaps TRBD1 or TRBD2 (5 bases each). The CDR3 spans 12 residues. V lost 4 bases and J 15 bases, leaving 16 bases between the germline ends. Per the germline V gene, CDR1 is MGHRA and CDR2 is YSYEKL. CDR3: CASSPGTAKRFF. As DNA, the CDR3 is TGCGCCAGCAGCCCCGGGACCGCCAAACGGTTCTTC.

V gene TRBV7-6 combines with J gene TRBJ2-1, with D tentatively TRBD2 (6 bases). The CDR3 spans 14 residues. V lost 4 bases to trimming and J lost 15 bases, with 22 bases between them. CDR1 is SGHVS, CDR2 FNYEAQ, per germline. For the CDR3, the DNA is TGTGCCAGCAGCTCGGCCGGGGGAACCGGGCTGCTGTTCTTC. Its protein product is CASSSAGGTGLLFF.

The chain joins TRBV15 to TRBJ2-7; no clear D gene. Trimming pared 0 bases from V and 5 bases from J, leaving 8 bases between. The length of the CDR3 is 13 residues. In germline, CDR1 is LNHNV, CDR2 YYDKDF (reference sequence). This CDR3 reads CATSRDPSNEQYF. The DNA for the CDR3 is TGTGCCACCAGCAGAGACCCCTCGAACGAGCAGTACTTC. The full variable domain, rest sourced from reference TRBV15 and TRBJ2-7, is DAMVIQNPRYQVTQFGKPVTLSCSQTLNHNVMYWYQQKSSQAPKLLFHYYDKDFNNEADTPDNFQSRRPNTSFCFLDIRSPGLGDTAMYLCATSRDPSNEQYFGPGTRLTVT.

This clonotype turned up a few times. The chain couples TRBV29-1 to TRBJ2-7; a weak D match, TRBD2 (5 bases). The CDR3 totals 14 residues. Germline CDR1 SQVTM, CDR2 ANQGSEA. Trimming cost V 4 bases and J 2 bases, with 15 bases left between them. The CDR3 DNA reads as TGCAGCGTTGTGCCGGACTGGAGGACCTACGAGCAGTACTTC. This sequence encodes CSVVPDWRTYEQYF.

V and J are TRBV7-6 and TRBJ2-6; D is unresolved. V dropped 5 bases and J dropped 0 bases, with 5 bases sitting between them. This CDR3 contains 14 residues. Per germline, CDR1 SGHVS and CDR2 FNYEAQ. DNA for the CDR3: TGTGCCAGCAGCCGGTACTCTGGGGCCAACGTCCTGACTTTC. Amino acid sequence: CASSRYSGANVLTF.

V is TRBV5-1 and J is TRBJ2-3; D ambiguous. Per germline, CDR1 SGHRS and CDR2 YFSETQ. The CDR3 extends over 13 amino acids. Trimming stripped 5 bases from V and 0 bases from J, with 7 bases between. The CDR3 region is CASRKVSTDTQYF. The CDR3 DNA is TGCGCCAGCAGGAAGGTTAGCACAGATACGCAGTATTTT. The whole variable domain, filled in from reference TRBV5-1 and TRBJ2-3, reads KAGVTQTPRYLIKTRGQQVTLSCSPISGHRSVSWYQQTPGQGLQFLFEYFSETQRNKGNFPGRFSGRQFSNSRSEMNVSTLELGDSALYLCASRKVSTDTQYFGPGTRLTVL.

This clonotype was counted between two and nine times. The chain couples TRBV24-1 to TRBJ2-2; D unresolved. The CDR3 has 15 residues. V lost 1 base, J lost 2 bases, and 7 bases lay in between. Germline V gives CDR1 KGHDR, CDR2 SFDVKD. In DNA, the CDR3 is TGTGCCACCAGTGATTTATACAGAAACACCGGGGAGCTGTTTTTT. Protein product: CATSDLYRNTGELFF.

This clonotype was observed a handful of times. This chain uses TRBV6-2 or TRBV6-3 with TRBJ1-1; the D is unclear. The CDR3 loop spans 14 amino acids. Germline V gene sequence: CDR1 MNHEY, CDR2 SVGEGT. Trimming removed 4 bases at V and 1 base at J, with 10 bases between. The CDR3 DNA is TGTGCCAGCAGTTCCTCGGCCGAGAACACTGAAGCTTTCTTT. Translated: CASSSSAENTEAFF.

This clonotype showed up just a few times. J is TRBJ2-3 and V is TRBV28; TRBD2 agrees at 10 bases. The CDR3 totals 16 residues. The germline CDR1 and CDR2 sequences are MDHEN and SYDVKM. Germline trimming cut 1 base from V and 3 bases from J; bases unmatched to any gene: 4. This CDR3 is CASSLSGLAMTDTQYF. In DNA form, the CDR3 reads TGTGCCAGCAGTTTATCGGGACTAGCGATGACAGATACGCAGTATTTT.

The chain is built from TRBV7-9 and TRBJ2-2; TRBD2 matches at 12 bases. The length of the CDR3 is 19 residues. Germline CDR1 is SEHNR and CDR2 is FQNEAQ (reference sequence). V was pared by 5 bases and J by 3 bases, with 13 bases of the junction left unmatched. The CDR3 coding sequence is TGTGCCAGCAGCCCCCCTCTTGCACTAGCGGGGGGCGACACCGGGGAGCTGTTTTTT. Protein sequence: CASSPPLALAGGDTGELFF. Using reference TRBV7-9 and TRBJ2-2 for the parts outside the CDR3, the full variable domain is DTGVSQNPRHKITKRGQNVTFRCDPISEHNRLYWYRQTLGQGPEFLTYFQNEAQLEKSRLLSDRFSAERPKGSFSTLEIQRTEQGDSAMYLCASSPPLALAGGDTGELFFGEGSRLTVL.